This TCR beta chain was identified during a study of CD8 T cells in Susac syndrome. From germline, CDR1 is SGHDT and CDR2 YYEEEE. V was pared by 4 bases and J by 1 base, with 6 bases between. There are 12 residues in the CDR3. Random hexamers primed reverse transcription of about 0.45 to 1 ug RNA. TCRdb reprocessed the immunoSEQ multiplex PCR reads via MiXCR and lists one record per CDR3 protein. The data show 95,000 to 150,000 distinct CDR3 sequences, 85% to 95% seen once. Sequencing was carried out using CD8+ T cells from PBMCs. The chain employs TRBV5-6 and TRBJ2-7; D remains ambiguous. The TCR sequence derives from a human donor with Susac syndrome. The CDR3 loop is CASSTQSYEQYF. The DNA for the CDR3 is TGTGCCAGCAGCACGCAGTCCTACGAGCAGTACTTC. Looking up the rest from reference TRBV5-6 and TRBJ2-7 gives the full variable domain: DAGVTQSPTHLIKTRGQQVTLRCSPKSGHDTVSWYQQALGQGPQFIFQYYEEEERQRGNFPDRFSGHQFPNYSSELNVNALLLGDSALYLCASSTQSYEQYFGPGTRLTVT.